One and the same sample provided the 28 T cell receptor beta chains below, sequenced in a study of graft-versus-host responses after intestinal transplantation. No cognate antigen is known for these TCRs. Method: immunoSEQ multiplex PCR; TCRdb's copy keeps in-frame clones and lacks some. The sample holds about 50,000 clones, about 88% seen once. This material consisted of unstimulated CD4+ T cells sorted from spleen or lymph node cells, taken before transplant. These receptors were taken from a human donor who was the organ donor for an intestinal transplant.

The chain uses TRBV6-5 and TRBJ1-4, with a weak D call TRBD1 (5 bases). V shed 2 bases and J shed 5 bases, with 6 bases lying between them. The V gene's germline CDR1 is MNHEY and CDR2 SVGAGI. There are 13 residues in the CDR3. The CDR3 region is CASSYGGNEKLFF. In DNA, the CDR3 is TGTGCCAGCAGTTACGGGGGGAATGAAAAACTGTTTTTT.

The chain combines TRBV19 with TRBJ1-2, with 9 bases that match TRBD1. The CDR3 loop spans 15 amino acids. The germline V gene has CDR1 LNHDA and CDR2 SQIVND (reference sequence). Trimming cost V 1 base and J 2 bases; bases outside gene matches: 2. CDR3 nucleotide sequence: TGTGCCAGTAGTATAGCCGGACAGGGGAACTATGGCTACACCTTC. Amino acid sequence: CASSIAGQGNYGYTF. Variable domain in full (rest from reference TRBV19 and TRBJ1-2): DGGITQSPKYLFRKEGQNVTLSCEQNLNHDAMYWYRQDPGQGLRLIYYSQIVNDFQKGDIAEGYSVSREKKESFPLTVTSAQKNPTAFYLCASSIAGQGNYGYTFGSGTRLTVV.

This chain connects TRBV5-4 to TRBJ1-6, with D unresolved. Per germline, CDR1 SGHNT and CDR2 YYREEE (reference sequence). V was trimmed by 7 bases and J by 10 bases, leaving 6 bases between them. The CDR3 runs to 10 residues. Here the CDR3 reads CASGNSPLHF. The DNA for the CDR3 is TGTGCCAGCGGGAACTCACCCCTCCACTTT.

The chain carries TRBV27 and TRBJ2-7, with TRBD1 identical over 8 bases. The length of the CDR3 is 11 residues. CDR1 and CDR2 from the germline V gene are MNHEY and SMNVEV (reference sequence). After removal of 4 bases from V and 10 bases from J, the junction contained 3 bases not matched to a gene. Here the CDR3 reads CASSWGQVQYF. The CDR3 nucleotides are TGTGCCAGCAGTTGGGGACAGGTTCAGTACTTC.

CDR3 in amino acids: CASSFGLHQMTGELFF. DNA for the CDR3: TGCGCCAGCAGCTTCGGGCTCCATCAGATGACCGGGGAGCTGTTTTTT. The chain employs TRBV5-1 and TRBJ2-2; D gene unclear. Germline V gene sequence: CDR1 SGHRS, CDR2 YFSETQ. The CDR3 has 16 amino acids. With 2 bases removed from V and 5 bases from J, the gap between germline ends came to 16 bases.

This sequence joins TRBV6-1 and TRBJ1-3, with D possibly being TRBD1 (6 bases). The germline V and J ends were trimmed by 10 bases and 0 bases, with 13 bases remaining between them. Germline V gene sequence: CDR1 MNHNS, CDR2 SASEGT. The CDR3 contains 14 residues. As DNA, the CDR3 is TGTGCCACCCGGACAGAAGGCTCTGGAAACACCATATATTTT. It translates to CATRTEGSGNTIYF.

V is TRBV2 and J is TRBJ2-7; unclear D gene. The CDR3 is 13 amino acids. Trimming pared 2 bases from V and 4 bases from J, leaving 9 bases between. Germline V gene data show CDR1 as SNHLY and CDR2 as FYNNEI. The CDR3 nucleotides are TGTGCCAGCAGTGAACAAGGAAGGTACGAGCAGTACTTC. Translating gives CASSEQGRYEQYF.

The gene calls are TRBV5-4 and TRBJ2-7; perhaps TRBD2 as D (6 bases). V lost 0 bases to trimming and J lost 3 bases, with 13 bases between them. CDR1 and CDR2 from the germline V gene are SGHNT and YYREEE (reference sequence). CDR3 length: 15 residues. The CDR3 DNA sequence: TGTGCCAGCAGCTTGGCGGGAGCGGGTCTCTACGAGCAGTACTTC. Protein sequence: CASSLAGAGLYEQYF.

The CDR3 coding sequence is TGTGCCAGCAGGCTGGGACTAGCGGGAGTAAACGAGCAGTACTTC. It specifies CASRLGLAGVNEQYF. The chain couples TRBV6-1 to TRBJ2-7, with 14 bases lining up with TRBD2. Germline V CDR1 and CDR2: MNHNS, SASEGT. V gave up 6 bases and J gave up 5 bases; unmatched junction bases: 6. This CDR3 comprises 15 residues.

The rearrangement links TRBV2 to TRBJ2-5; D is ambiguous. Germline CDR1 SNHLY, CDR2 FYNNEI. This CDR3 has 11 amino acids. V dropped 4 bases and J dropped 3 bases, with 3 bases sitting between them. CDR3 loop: CASSGEETQYF. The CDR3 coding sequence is TGTGCCAGCAGTGGAGAAGAGACCCAGTACTTC.

CDR3 loop: CASSIGTSGIYEQYF. The CDR3 nucleotides read TGTGCCAGTAGTATAGGAACTAGCGGTATCTACGAGCAGTACTTC. The chain is built from TRBV19 and TRBJ2-7; 8 bases align to TRBD2. The length of the CDR3 is 15 residues. J lost 3 bases, V lost 1 base, and 5 bases had no gene match. The V gene's germline CDR1 is LNHDA and CDR2 SQIVND (reference sequence).

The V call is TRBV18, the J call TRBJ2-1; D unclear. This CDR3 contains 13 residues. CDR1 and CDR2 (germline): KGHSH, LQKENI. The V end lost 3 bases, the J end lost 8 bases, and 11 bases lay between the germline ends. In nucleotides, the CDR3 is TGTGCCAGCTCACCTCCCGGTGGGTATGAGCAGTTCTTC. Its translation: CASSPPGGYEQFF.

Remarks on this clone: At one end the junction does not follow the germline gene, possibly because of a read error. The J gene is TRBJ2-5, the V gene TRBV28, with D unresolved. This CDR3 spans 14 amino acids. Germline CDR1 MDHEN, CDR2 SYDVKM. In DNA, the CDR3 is TGTGCCAGCAGTTTAGTCCGGTCCCAAGAGGCCCAGTACTTC. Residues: CASSLVRSQEAQYF.

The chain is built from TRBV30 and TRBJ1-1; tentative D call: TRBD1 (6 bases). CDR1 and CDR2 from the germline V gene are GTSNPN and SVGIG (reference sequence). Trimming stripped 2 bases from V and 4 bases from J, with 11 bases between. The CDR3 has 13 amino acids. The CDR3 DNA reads TGTGCCTGGAGTTTGAGAGGGGGCACTGAAGCTTTCTTT. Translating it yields CAWSLRGGTEAFF.

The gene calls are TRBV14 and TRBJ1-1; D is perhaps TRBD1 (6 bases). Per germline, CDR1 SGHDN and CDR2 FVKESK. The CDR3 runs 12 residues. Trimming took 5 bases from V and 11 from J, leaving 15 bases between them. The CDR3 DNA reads TGTGCCAGCAGCTTTCACAGGGAAGACGCTTTCTTT. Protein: CASSFHREDAFF.

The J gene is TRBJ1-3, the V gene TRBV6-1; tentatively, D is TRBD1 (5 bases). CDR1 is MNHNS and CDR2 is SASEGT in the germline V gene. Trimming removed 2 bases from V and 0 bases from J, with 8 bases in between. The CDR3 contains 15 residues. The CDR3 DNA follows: TGTGCCAGCAGTGAAAGGAGGGGCTCTGGAAACACCATATATTTT. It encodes CASSERRGSGNTIYF.

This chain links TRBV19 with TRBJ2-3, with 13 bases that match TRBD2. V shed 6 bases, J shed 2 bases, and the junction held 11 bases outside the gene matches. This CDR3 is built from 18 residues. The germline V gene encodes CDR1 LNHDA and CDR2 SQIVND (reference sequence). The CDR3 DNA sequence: TGTGCCAGTAGCTCACTAGCGGGGGGGCCGGGTCCCACAGATACGCAGTATTTT. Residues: CASSSLAGGPGPTDTQYF.

CDR3 nucleotide sequence: TGTGCCAGCAGCTCCGACAGACCACAAGAGACCCAGTACTTC. As protein: CASSSDRPQETQYF. The genes are TRBV6-5 and TRBJ2-5, with D maybe TRBD1 (5 bases). Germline-derived CDR1 and CDR2 are MNHEY and SVGAGI. This CDR3 comprises 14 residues. The germline V and J ends were trimmed by 6 bases and 2 bases, with 13 bases remaining between them.

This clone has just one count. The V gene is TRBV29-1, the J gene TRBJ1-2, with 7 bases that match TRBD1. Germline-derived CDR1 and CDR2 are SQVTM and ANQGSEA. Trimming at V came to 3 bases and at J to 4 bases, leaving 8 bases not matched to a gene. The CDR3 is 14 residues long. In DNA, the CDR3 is TGCAGCGTTGATTTTGTCGGGACAGTCTATGGCTACACCTTC. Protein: CSVDFVGTVYGYTF.

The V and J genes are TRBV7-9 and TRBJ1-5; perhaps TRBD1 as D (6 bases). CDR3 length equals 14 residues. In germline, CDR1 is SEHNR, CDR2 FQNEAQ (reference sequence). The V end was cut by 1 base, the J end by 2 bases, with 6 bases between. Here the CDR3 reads CASSLGQGNQPQHF. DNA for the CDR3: TGTGCCAGCAGCTTAGGACAGGGCAATCAGCCCCAGCATTTT.

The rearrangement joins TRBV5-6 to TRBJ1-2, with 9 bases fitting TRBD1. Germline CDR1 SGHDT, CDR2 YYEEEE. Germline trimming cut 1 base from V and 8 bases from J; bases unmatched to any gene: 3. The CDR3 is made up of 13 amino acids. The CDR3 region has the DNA TGTGCCAGCAGCTTGCGACAGGGGGGAGGCTACACCTTC. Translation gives CASSLRQGGGYTF. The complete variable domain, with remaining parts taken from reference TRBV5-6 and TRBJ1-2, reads DAGVTQSPTHLIKTRGQQVTLRCSPKSGHDTVSWYQQALGQGPQFIFQYYEEEERQRGNFPDRFSGHQFPNYSSELNVNALLLGDSALYLCASSLRQGGGYTFGSGTRLTVV.

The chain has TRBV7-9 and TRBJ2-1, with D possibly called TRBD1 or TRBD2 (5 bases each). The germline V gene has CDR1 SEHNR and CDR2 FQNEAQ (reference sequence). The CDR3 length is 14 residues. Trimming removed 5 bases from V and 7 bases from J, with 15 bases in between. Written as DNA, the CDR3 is TGTGCCAGCAGCCCAAGGGGAGAGTCGAATGAGCAGTTCTTC. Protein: CASSPRGESNEQFF.

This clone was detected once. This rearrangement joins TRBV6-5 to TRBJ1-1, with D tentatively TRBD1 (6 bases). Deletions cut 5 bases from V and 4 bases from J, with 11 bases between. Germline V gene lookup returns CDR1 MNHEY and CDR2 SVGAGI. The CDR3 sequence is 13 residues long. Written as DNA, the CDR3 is TGTGCCAGCAGTGGAGGGGGTGTCACTGAAGCTTTCTTT. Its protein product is CASSGGGVTEAFF.

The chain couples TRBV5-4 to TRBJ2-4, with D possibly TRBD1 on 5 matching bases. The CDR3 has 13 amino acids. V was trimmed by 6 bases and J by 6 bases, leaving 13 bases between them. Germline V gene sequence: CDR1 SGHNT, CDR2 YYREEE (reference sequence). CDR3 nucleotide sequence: TGTGCCAGCAACCTACAAGGGGCAAACATTCAGTACTTC. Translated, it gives CASNLQGANIQYF.

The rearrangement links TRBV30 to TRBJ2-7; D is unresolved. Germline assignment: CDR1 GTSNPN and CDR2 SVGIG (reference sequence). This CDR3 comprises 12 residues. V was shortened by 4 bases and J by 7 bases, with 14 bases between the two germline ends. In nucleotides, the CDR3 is TGTGCCTGGAACCTCGCCGAGTATGAGCAGTACTTC. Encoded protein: CAWNLAEYEQYF. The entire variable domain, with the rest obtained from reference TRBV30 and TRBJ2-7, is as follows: SQTIHQWPATLVQPVGSPLSLECTVEGTSNPNLYWYRQAAGRGLQLLFYSVGIGQISSEVPQNLSASRPQDRQFILSSKKLLLSDSGFYLCAWNLAEYEQYFGPGTRLTVT.

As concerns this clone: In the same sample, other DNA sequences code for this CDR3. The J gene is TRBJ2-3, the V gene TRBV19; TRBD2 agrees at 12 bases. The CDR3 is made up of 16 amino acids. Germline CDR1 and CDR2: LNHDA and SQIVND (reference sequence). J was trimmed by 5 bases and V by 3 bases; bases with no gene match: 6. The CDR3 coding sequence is TGTGCCAGTAGTATTCTAGCGGGAGGGCCGTTAGATACGCAGTATTTT. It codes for CASSILAGGPLDTQYF.

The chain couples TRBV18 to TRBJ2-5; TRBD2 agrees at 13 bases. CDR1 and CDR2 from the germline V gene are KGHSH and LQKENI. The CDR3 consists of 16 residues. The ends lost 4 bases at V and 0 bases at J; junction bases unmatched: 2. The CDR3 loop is CASSQTSGGNQETQYF. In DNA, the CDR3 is TGTGCCAGCTCACAGACTAGCGGGGGGAACCAAGAGACCCAGTACTTC.

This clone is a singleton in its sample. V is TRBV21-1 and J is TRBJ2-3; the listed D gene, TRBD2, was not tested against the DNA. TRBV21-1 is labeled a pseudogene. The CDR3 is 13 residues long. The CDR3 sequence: CASPGGATDTQYF. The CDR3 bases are TGTGCCAGCCCCGGGGGGGCCACAGATACGCAGTATTTT.